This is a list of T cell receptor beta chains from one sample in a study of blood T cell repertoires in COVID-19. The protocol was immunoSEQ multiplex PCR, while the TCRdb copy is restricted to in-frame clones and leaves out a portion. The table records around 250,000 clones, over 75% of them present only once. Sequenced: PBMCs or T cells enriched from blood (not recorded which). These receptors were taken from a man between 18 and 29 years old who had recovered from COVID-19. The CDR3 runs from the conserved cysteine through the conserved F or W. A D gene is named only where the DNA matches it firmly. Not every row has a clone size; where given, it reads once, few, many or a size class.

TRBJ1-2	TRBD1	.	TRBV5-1	TGCGCCAGCAGCTTGGACGACAGGGGAGAGTCCTATGGCTACACCTTC	CASSLDDRGESYGYTF
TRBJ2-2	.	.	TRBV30	TGTGCCTGGAGTGTGCTCAGAAACACCGGGGAGCTGTTTTTT	CAWSVLRNTGELFF
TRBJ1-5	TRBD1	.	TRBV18	TGTGCCAGCTCACCTGGCTGGCAGGGGGAACAGCCCCAGCATTTT	CASSPGWQGEQPQHF
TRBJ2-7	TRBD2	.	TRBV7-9	TGTGCCAGCAGCTCCACGCGGGAGGGAGCCTACGAGCAGTACTTC	CASSSTREGAYEQYF
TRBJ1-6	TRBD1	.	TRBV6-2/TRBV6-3	TGTGCCAGCAGCCCCCAGGACAGGGATAATTCACCCCTCCACTTT	CASSPQDRDNSPLHF
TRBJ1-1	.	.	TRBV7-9	TGTGCCAGCAGCTCGACAGTCATGAACACTGAAGCTTTCTTT	CASSSTVMNTEAFF
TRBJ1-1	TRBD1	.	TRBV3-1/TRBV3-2	TGTGCCAGCAGTTCCGGACAGGTGAAAGAAGCTTTCTTT	CASSSGQVKEAFF
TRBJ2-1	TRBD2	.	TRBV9	TGTGCCAGCAGTGGCCCTAGCGGGGGCCGGAAGAATAACAATGAGCAGTTCTTC	CASSGPSGGRKNNNEQFF
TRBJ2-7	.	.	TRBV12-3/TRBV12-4	TGTGCCAGCAGTTTTGGAGGGCTCGAGCAGTACTTC	CASSFGGLEQYF
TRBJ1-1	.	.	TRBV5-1	TGCGCCAGCAGCCCCGACAGGACGAACACTGAAGCTTTCTTT	CASSPDRTNTEAFF
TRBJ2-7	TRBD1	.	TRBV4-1	TGCGCCAGCAGCCAAGTAGACAGGGGAGACTACGAGCAGTACTTC	CASSQVDRGDYEQYF
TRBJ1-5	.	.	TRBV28	TGTGCCAGCAGGAAACCCGCCGGGTCCCAGCATTTT	CASRKPAGSQHF
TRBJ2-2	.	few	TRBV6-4	TGTGCCAGCAGTGAGGGTGAAGGGGTCGACGCCGGGGAGCTGTTTTTT	CASSEGEGVDAGELFF
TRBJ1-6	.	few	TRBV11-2	TGTGCCAGCAGCCCAACTTTTGGGCAATATAATTCACCCCTCCACTTT	CASSPTFGQYNSPLHF
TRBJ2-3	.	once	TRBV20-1	TGCAGTGCTAGTGGAGGAGGAAGCACAGATACGCAGTATTTT	CSASGGGSTDTQYF
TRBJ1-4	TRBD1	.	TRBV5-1	TGCGCCAGCACCCAAACCGGGACAGGGGGGGAAAAACTGTTTTTT	CASTQTGTGGEKLFF
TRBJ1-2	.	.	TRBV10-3	TGTGCCATCAGTGAGGAGTCGGATGGCTACACCTTC	CAISEESDGYTF
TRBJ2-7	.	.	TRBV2	TGTGCCAGCAGCCCAACAGGAGTCAAGTCCTACGAGCAGTACTTC	CASSPTGVKSYEQYF